One and the same sample provided the 14 T cell receptor beta chains below, sequenced in a study of shared clonotypes between healthy human individuals (dated by TCRdb to the early 2020s). Library method: the immunoSEQ multiplex PCR assay. TCRdb carries this immuneACCESS record with in-frame sequences only. Its versions omit some clonotypes, under half of them owing to an unresolved V gene in the studies checked, with the rest unexplained. The sample data list roughly 2,500,000 clones, and approximately 93% of these were observed just once. The ten largest make up approximately 0.36% of the sample. Source material: naive CD4+ T cells from PBMCs. This specimen's cell subset or site label, interpreted: CD45RA+ positively selected. All receptors derive from a young man in good health. Some clones in this sample may be carry-over from other donors' samples.

The chain is built from TRBV6-1 and TRBJ1-5; 7 nucleotides line up with TRBD1. The CDR3 runs to 15 residues. J lost 5 bases, V lost 2 bases, and 6 bases had no gene match. Germline V gene sequence: CDR1 MNHNS, CDR2 SASEGT. The CDR3 DNA reads as TGTGCCAGCAGTGAAACGACAGGGCGGTATCAGCCCCAGCATTTT. Protein product: CASSETTGRYQPQHF.

The CDR3 reads CASSSGGSGSSYNEQFF. CDR3 DNA sequence: TGTGCCAGCAGCTCCGGGGGTAGCGGTAGCTCCTACAATGAGCAGTTCTTC. The genes are TRBV7-3 and TRBJ2-1, with D possibly being TRBD2 (6 bases). Germline V gene lookup returns CDR1 SGHTA and CDR2 FQGTGA. The CDR3 consists of 17 residues. The V end was cut by 4 bases, the J end by 0 bases, with 16 bases between.

V is TRBV4-2 and J is TRBJ2-5, with 13 bases lining up with TRBD2. Unmatched junction bases numbered 2, after V lost 4 bases and J lost 0 bases. The CDR3 is 16 amino acids. Germline CDR1 is LGHNA and CDR2 is YNFKEQ. The CDR3 DNA follows: TGTGCCAGCAGCCGAGGGACTAGCGGGGACCAAGAGACCCAGTACTTC. It specifies CASSRGTSGDQETQYF.

The chain has TRBV9 and TRBJ2-5, with D unresolved. CDR3 length: 12 amino acids. V lost 3 bases to trimming and J lost 7 bases, with 10 bases between them. The germline V gene has CDR1 SGDLS and CDR2 YYNGEE. In nucleotides, the CDR3 is TGTGCCAGCAGCGGGGCTCCGGGGACCCAGTACTTC. Its protein product is CASSGAPGTQYF.

This sequence joins TRBV27 and TRBJ2-4; D remains ambiguous. V lost 8 bases to trimming and J lost 0 bases, with 11 bases between them. CDR3 length equals 14 residues. CDR1 is MNHEY, CDR2 SMNVEV, per germline (reference sequence). This chain's CDR3 is CASADRTAKNIQYF. The CDR3 DNA sequence: TGTGCCAGCGCAGATCGCACAGCCAAAAACATTCAGTACTTC.

This rearrangement joins TRBV7-9 to TRBJ2-7; TRBD2 matches 8 bases. This CDR3 has 14 residues. CDR1 is SEHNR and CDR2 is FQNEAQ in the germline V gene (reference sequence). Losses at the gene ends were 1 base for V and 5 bases for J; bases not matched to a gene: 4. Here the CDR3 DNA reads TGTGCCAGCAGCTTAGTGGCGGGAGGAAACGAGCAGTACTTC. Translation gives CASSLVAGGNEQYF.

The V and J genes are TRBV9 and TRBJ1-1, with 8 bases matching TRBD1. After removal of 4 bases from V and 3 bases from J, the junction contained 11 bases not matched to a gene. Germline CDR1 and CDR2: SGDLS and YYNGEE. CDR3 size: 16 residues. CDR3 nucleotide sequence: TGTGCCAGCAGCTTTCGTTCAGGGGGCGCGGACACTGAAGCTTTCTTT. Its translation: CASSFRSGGADTEAFF.

V usage is TRBV5-1 and J usage is TRBJ2-1; the match to TRBD1 covers 9 bases. J gave up 6 bases and V 4 bases, and 11 bases lay outside the gene matches. CDR3 size: 16 residues. The germline V gene has CDR1 SGHRS and CDR2 YFSETQ. The CDR3 sequence is CASSPGGQGSGNEQFF. The CDR3 DNA reads as TGCGCCAGCAGCCCCGGCGGACAGGGGTCGGGCAATGAGCAGTTCTTC.

The J gene is TRBJ2-1, the V gene TRBV7-6; D remains unclear. The CDR3 has 13 residues. CDR1 SGHVS and CDR2 FNYEAQ come from the germline V gene. Trimming stripped 2 bases from V and 4 bases from J, with 6 bases between. The CDR3 nucleotides read TGTGCCAGCAGCTTATCGGCGTACAATGAGCAGTTCTTC. Translated: CASSLSAYNEQFF.

This sequence joins TRBV4-3 and TRBJ2-2; D unresolved. The V end lost 1 base, the J end lost 5 bases, and 8 bases lay between the germline ends. Germline-derived CDR1 and CDR2 are LGHNA and YSLEER. CDR3 length equals 14 residues. The CDR3 loop is CASSQARKTGELFF. The CDR3 DNA reads as TGCGCCAGCAGCCAAGCTCGAAAAACCGGGGAGCTGTTTTTT.

Points on this clone: This specimen includes other DNA sequences encoding the same CDR3. The chain employs TRBV7-2 and TRBJ2-7; no reliable D call. The CDR3 runs 13 residues. CDR1 and CDR2 (germline): SGHTA, FQGNSA. The V gene lost 1 base and the J gene lost 3 bases, with 7 bases spanning the gap. The CDR3 sequence is CASSLGSHYEQYF. As DNA, the CDR3 is TGTGCCAGCAGCTTAGGATCCCACTACGAGCAGTACTTC.

This rearrangement joins TRBV6-6 to TRBJ2-7; D is unclear. The CDR3 is 16 residues long. CDR1 is MNHNY, CDR2 SVGAGI, per germline (reference sequence). V gave up 1 base and J gave up 0 bases, with 13 bases separating them. This chain's CDR3 is CASSYYALRHSYEQYF. The CDR3 nucleotides read TGTGCCAGCAGTTACTATGCCCTTAGGCACTCCTACGAGCAGTACTTC.

J is TRBJ2-1 and V is TRBV7-2; D ambiguous. The CDR3 totals 14 residues. Trimming removed 2 bases from V and 8 bases from J, with 13 bases in between. Germline lookup yields CDR1 SGHTA and CDR2 FQGNSA. CDR3 nucleotide sequence: TGTGCCAGCAGCTTACCCCCTCGGCCCTATGAGCAGTTCTTC. This sequence encodes CASSLPPRPYEQFF.

The chain links TRBV4-3 to TRBJ1-5, with D possibly matching TRBD1 (5 bases). Per the germline V gene, CDR1 is LGHNA and CDR2 is YSLEER. V was pared by 4 bases and J by 1 base, with 17 bases between. The length of the CDR3 is 17 residues. The DNA for the CDR3 is TGCGCCAGCAGCCCCCGTCTCGGGGGGGGAAGCAATCAGCCCCAGCATTTT. Its protein product is CASSPRLGGGSNQPQHF.